The present entry profiles one TCR beta chain with its context. What the recovered Cohort 3 donors had was two negative PCRs, clearance, or symptom resolution. Original analysis: Amplification from reference gene primers served as the basis for estimated nucleated cell counts. Method: immunoSEQ multiplex PCR; TCRdb's copy keeps in-frame clones and lacks some. V and J calls and clone size follow that table, whereas D and trimming were derived from the DNA. The table has 150,000 to 200,000 clones, approximately 80% seen once. This entry comes from a study of blood T cell repertoires in COVID-19. CDR3 size: 12 residues. V was cut by 2 bases and J by 2 bases, with 3 bases left in between. Germline V lookup: CDR1 KGHSH, CDR2 LQKENI.

The specimen was PBMCs or T cells enriched from blood (not recorded which). This sequence joins TRBV18 and TRBJ1-1, with D uncertain. The receptor comes from a man aged 35 to 55 who had recovered from COVID-19. The CDR3 loop reads CASSPLNTEAFF. The CDR3 DNA reads as TGTGCCAGCTCACCATTAAACACTGAAGCTTTCTTT.